One and the same sample provided the 14 T cell receptor beta chains below, sequenced in a study of post-analysis software for immune sequencing data. Unique-molecular-identifier-tagged TCR beta cDNA libraries were used. MiXCR, run by TCRdb on the PCR reads, gives a single entry per CDR3 protein. The top ten clones hold about 1.6% of a sample with over 150,000 distinct CDR3 sequences, roughly 30% of them seen once. Notes on the study in general: Controls had lower frequencies than patients of about 5 TRBV segments, which included TRBV5-6, TRBV5-1 and TRBV20-1.

No cognate antigen is known for these TCRs. Sample: blood. All receptors derive from a girl aged 10 to 17 with multiple sclerosis.

This clonotype was observed a few times. With a much larger clone just one base away, this may be a read error. This sequence joins TRBV7-9 and TRBJ2-7, with TRBD2 matching over 12 bases. CDR1 is SEHNR, CDR2 FQNEAQ, per germline (reference sequence). This CDR3 has 16 amino acids. J was trimmed by 7 bases and V by 1 base; bases with no gene match: 8. The CDR3 sequence is CASSLGTSGIYNEQYF. In nucleotides, the CDR3 is TGTGCCAGCAGCTTAGGGACTAGCGGGATTTACAATGAGCAGTACTTC. The variable domain in full, completed from reference TRBV7-9 and TRBJ2-7, reads DTGVSQNPRHKITKRGQNVTFRCDPISEHNRLYWYRQTLGQGPEFLTYFQNEAQLEKSRLLSDRFSAERPKGSFSTLEIQRTEQGDSAMYLCASSLGTSGIYNEQYFGPGTRLTVT.

In the case of this clonotype: Just one base apart from a much larger clone, this may be a read error. CDR3 sequence reads: CASSLEGSPHNEQFF. The CDR3 DNA reads as TGTGCCAGCAGTTTAGAGGGAAGCCCCCACAATGAGCAGTTCTTC. J is TRBJ2-1 and V is TRBV12-3 or TRBV12-4; no clear D. The CDR3 has 15 residues. V lost 1 base to trimming and J lost 5 bases, with 12 bases between them.

As concerns this clonotype: One end of the junction is discordant with germline, which a read error may explain. The chain recombines TRBV12-3 or TRBV12-4 with TRBJ2-6, with D possibly matching TRBD1 (5 bases). The CDR3 is 17 residues long. DNA for the CDR3: TGTGCCAGCAGTTTATATCAGGGAAGCGCTGGGGCCGACGTCCTGACTTTC. Translating it yields CASSLYQGSAGADVLTF.

In regard to this clonotype: A read error may explain this, as a much larger clone is one base away. This CDR3 is missing its conserved last phenylalanine or tryptophan, likely due to a read error. The chain uses TRBV15 and TRBJ2-4; TRBD2 aligns across 8 bases. Trimming took 0 bases from V and 2 from J; bases not matched to a gene: 6. CDR1 is LNHNV and CDR2 is YYDKDF in the germline V gene (reference sequence). The CDR3 is made up of 17 amino acids. CDR3 residues: CATSRDPGGVTKNIQYL. CDR3 DNA sequence: TGTGCCACCAGCAGAGATCCCGGGGGGGTCACCAAAAACATTCAGTACTTA.

This clonotype showed up many times. The chain joins TRBV20-1 to TRBJ2-3, with a weak D call TRBD2 (5 bases). Trimming stripped 3 bases from V and 0 bases from J, with 10 bases between. The CDR3 covers 14 residues. Looked up from germline, CDR1 is DFQATT and CDR2 is SNEGSKA (reference sequence). Here the CDR3 DNA reads TGCAGTGCTAGTTTCGGGGAGAGCACAGATACGCAGTATTTT. Encoded protein: CSASFGESTDTQYF.

This clonotype was counted at least ten times. The V gene is TRBV2, the J gene TRBJ2-3; the match to TRBD2 covers 8 bases. The germline V gene encodes CDR1 SNHLY and CDR2 FYNNEI. The CDR3 has 13 residues. The ends lost 6 bases at V and 6 bases at J; junction bases unmatched: 5. Here the CDR3 DNA reads TGTGCCAGCAGGGGACTAGGGGAGGATACGCAGTATTTT. Translation gives CASRGLGEDTQYF.

This chain links TRBV7-6 with TRBJ1-1; no reliable D call. The CDR3 is 14 residues long. Germline values: CDR1 SGHVS, CDR2 FNYEAQ. Trimming took 2 bases from V and 1 from J, leaving 8 bases between them. CDR3 coding DNA: TGTGCCAGCAGCTTACCTCCGGGGAACACTGAAGCTTTCTTT. Translated: CASSLPPGNTEAFF. Full variable domain (remainder filled in from reference TRBV7-6 and TRBJ1-1): GAGVSQSPRYKVTKRGQDVALRCDPISGHVSLYWYRQALGQGPEFLTYFNYEAQQDKSGLPNDRFSAERPEGSISTLTIQRTEQRDSAMYRCASSLPPGNTEAFFGQGTRLTVV.

This clonotype occurred a few times. The chain links TRBV29-1 to TRBJ1-3; the D gene is possibly TRBD1 (5 bases). Trimming took off 3 bases at V and 4 bases at J, with 10 bases between the two ends. Germline V gives CDR1 SQVTM, CDR2 ANQGSEA. The CDR3 is made up of 13 amino acids. CDR3 DNA sequence: TGCAGCGTTGAGAGGGGTGGGGGAAACACCATATATTTT. Translation: CSVERGGGNTIYF.

The genes are TRBV27 and TRBJ1-2, with 11 bases fitting TRBD1. Germline trimming cut 0 bases from V and 10 bases from J; bases unmatched to any gene: 4. The CDR3 runs 14 residues. Per germline, CDR1 MNHEY and CDR2 SMNVEV (reference sequence). The CDR3 DNA sequence: TGTGCCAGCAGTTTATCAGGGACAGGGGGATTCTACACCTTC. This gives the protein CASSLSGTGGFYTF.

V is TRBV18 and J is TRBJ2-7; 10 bases align to TRBD2. Trimming removed 3 bases from V and 3 bases from J; junction bases left unmatched: 2. The CDR3 has 14 amino acids. CDR1 is KGHSH and CDR2 is LQKENI in the germline V gene. The CDR3 here is CASSPGLADYEQYF. The CDR3 nucleotides are TGTGCCAGCTCACCCGGACTAGCGGACTACGAGCAGTACTTC. The full variable domain, completed using reference TRBV18 and TRBJ2-7, is NAGVMQNPRHLVRRRGQEARLRCSPMKGHSHVYWYRQLPEEGLKFMVYLQKENIIDESGMPKERFSAEFPKEGPSILRIQQVVRGDSAAYFCASSPGLADYEQYFGPGTRLTVT.

The chain employs TRBV30 and TRBJ1-1, with D tentatively TRBD1 (6 bases). CDR3 length: 14 amino acids. The germline gives CDR1 GTSNPN, CDR2 SVGIG (reference sequence). Trimming pared 2 bases from V and 5 bases from J, leaving 15 bases between. The CDR3 bases are TGTGCCTGGAGTTTCGGACAGTCGAGGACTGAAGCTTTCTTT. It encodes CAWSFGQSRTEAFF.

The gene calls are TRBV12-3 or TRBV12-4 and TRBJ1-1; D not certain. Between the trimmed V and J ends, which lost 1 base and 4 bases, there was a span of 13 bases. The CDR3 spans 15 residues. The CDR3 here is CASSLGGDRSTEAFF. DNA for the CDR3: TGTGCCAGCAGTTTAGGCGGGGATAGGAGCACTGAAGCTTTCTTT.

The V gene is TRBV7-2, the J gene TRBJ1-2, with D possibly being TRBD1 (5 bases). The V and J ends lost 0 bases and 6 bases respectively, with 17 bases between them. The CDR3 is 16 amino acids. The germline V gene encodes CDR1 SGHTA and CDR2 FQGNSA. For the CDR3, the DNA is TGTGCCAGCAGCTTAGCCGGCGGGGCCCAATCTAATGGCTACACCTTC. It specifies CASSLAGGAQSNGYTF.

This clonotype was found a few times. The chain recombines TRBV20-1 with TRBJ2-1; the D gene is possibly TRBD1 (6 bases). CDR3 size: 12 residues. The germline V and J ends were trimmed by 3 bases and 4 bases, with 7 bases remaining between them. Germline CDR1 DFQATT, CDR2 SNEGSKA (reference sequence). CDR3 residues: CSASQGYNEQFF. In DNA, the CDR3 is TGCAGTGCTAGCCAGGGGTACAATGAGCAGTTCTTC.